These 10 T cell receptor beta chains were sequenced from one sample in a study of T cell responses to AZD1222 COVID-19 vaccine. Data came from immunoSEQ multiplex PCR; TCRdb stores just in-frame clones and leaves some out. The sample carries under 150,000 clones, 70% to 90% recorded once. The sequenced sample was peripheral blood, obtained 28 days after the second AZD1222 dose. The receptors shown here come from an adult who received the AZD1222 COVID-19 vaccine.

The chain is built from TRBV7-3 and TRBJ2-2; 7 bases are shared with TRBD2. Germline CDR1 is SGHTA and CDR2 is FQGTGA. Trimming at V came to 5 bases and at J to 5 bases, leaving 5 bases not matched to a gene. The CDR3 consists of 14 residues. In DNA, the CDR3 is TGTGCCAGCAGCCCGGGACTAATTACCGGGGAGCTGTTTTTT. It translates to CASSPGLITGELFF. The variable domain in full, completed from reference TRBV7-3 and TRBJ2-2, reads GAGVSQTPSNKVTEKGKYVELRCDPISGHTALYWYRQSLGQGPEFLIYFQGTGAADDSGLPNDRFFAVRPEGSVSTLKIQRTERGDSAVYLCASSPGLITGELFFGEGSRLTVL.

V is TRBV7-3 and J is TRBJ2-2; D tentatively fits TRBD1 or TRBD2 (6 bases each). Trimming left V 3 bases short and J 1 base short, with 12 bases between. CDR1 SGHTA and CDR2 FQGTGA come from the germline V gene. The CDR3 has 16 residues. The CDR3 protein is CASSFGGHRNTGELFF. As DNA, the CDR3 is TGTGCCAGCAGCTTTGGGGGGCATCGGAACACCGGGGAGCTGTTTTTT.

This rearrangement joins TRBV5-4 to TRBJ2-7; D unclear. V was pared by 0 bases and J by 0 bases, with 10 bases between. The germline gives CDR1 SGHNT, CDR2 YYREEE (reference sequence). The CDR3 covers 15 residues. The DNA for the CDR3 is TGTGCCAGCAGCTTGGCCGGCACACTCTCCTACGAGCAGTACTTC. Translating gives CASSLAGTLSYEQYF.

The DNA of the CDR3 is TGTGCCAGTAGTATGGCGCAGGGGGCCTATGGCTACACCTTC. This gives the protein CASSMAQGAYGYTF. The V and J genes are TRBV19 and TRBJ1-2; 8 bases align to TRBD1. With 3 bases clipped from V and 4 bases from J, the junction kept 4 bases outside the gene matches. The CDR3 runs 14 residues. CDR1 is LNHDA and CDR2 is SQIVND in the germline V gene (reference sequence).

The chain links TRBV7-9 to TRBJ2-1, with 11 bases that match TRBD2. CDR3 length: 16 amino acids. V was pared by 2 bases and J by 6 bases, with 6 bases of the junction left unmatched. Germline loops: CDR1 SEHNR, CDR2 FQNEAQ (reference sequence). CDR3 DNA sequence: TGTGCCAGCAGCTTAATTCGAGGACTAGCGGGCAATGAGCAGTTCTTC. Its translation is CASSLIRGLAGNEQFF.

The chain has TRBV15 and TRBJ2-5; D is ambiguous. The V end was cut by 0 bases, the J end by 3 bases, with 8 bases between. The CDR3 loop spans 14 amino acids. The germline V gene has CDR1 LNHNV and CDR2 YYDKDF (reference sequence). In nucleotides, the CDR3 is TGTGCCACCAGCAGAGATGTAGCTGAAGAGACCCAGTACTTC. Translation: CATSRDVAEETQYF.

This clone was detected once. This rearrangement joins TRBV28 to TRBJ1-1; D is undetermined. V was pared by 8 bases and J by 9 bases, with 13 bases between. CDR3 length: 11 amino acids. Germline loops: CDR1 MDHEN, CDR2 SYDVKM. The CDR3 here is CASEGRVKAFF. The CDR3 DNA follows: TGTGCCAGCGAAGGCCGGGTTAAAGCTTTCTTT.

J is TRBJ2-5 and V is TRBV15; unclear D gene. This CDR3 contains 13 residues. Germline V CDR1 and CDR2: LNHNV, YYDKDF (reference sequence). V was clipped by 1 base and J by 5 bases, with 8 bases between them. The CDR3 nucleotides are TGTGCCACCAGCAGAGGGCCTCCGGAGACCCAGTACTTC. Amino acids: CATSRGPPETQYF.

The chain uses TRBV7-9 and TRBJ1-1; a possible D gene is TRBD1 (6 bases). The V and J ends lost 4 bases and 5 bases respectively, with 11 bases between them. Germline-derived CDR1 and CDR2 are SEHNR and FQNEAQ (reference sequence). CDR3 length equals 13 residues. The CDR3 DNA reads TGTGCCAGCAGCTCACAGGGAAGTACTGAAGCTTTCTTT. Residues: CASSSQGSTEAFF.

Only a few counts were recorded for this clone. Other DNA sequences in this sample translate to the same CDR3. The genes are TRBV4-3 and TRBJ1-2, with 8 bases lining up with TRBD1. The CDR3 has 16 residues. The ends lost 0 bases at V and 3 bases at J; junction bases unmatched: 6. Per germline, CDR1 LGHNA and CDR2 YSLEER. CDR3 DNA sequence: TGCGCCAGCAGCCAAGATCGGACAGGGCCCTACTATGGCTACACCTTC. Protein: CASSQDRTGPYYGYTF.